These 18 T cell receptor beta chains were sequenced from one sample in a study of identical twins. TCRdb analysed the 5' RACE reads with MiXCR anew, one entry per CDR3 protein. This sample yields roughly 750,000 distinct CDR3 sequences, of which 21% are seen a single time; about 4.5% belongs to the top ten. The same sample was also used in a study of T cells expressing NK-cell markers.

Sequencing input: PBMCs. These receptors were taken from a woman under 30 in good health.

The V gene is TRBV21-1, the J gene TRBJ2-7; the tabulated D call, TRBD1, remains unverified against the DNA. TRBV21-1 is marked as a pseudogene. The CDR3 loop spans 14 amino acids. The CDR3 protein is CAPPCADGAYEQYF. CDR3 sequence (DNA): TGTGCCCCCCCATGCGCGGACGGAGCCTACGAGCAGTACTTC.

This clonotype has at least ten counts. V and J are TRBV12-3 or TRBV12-4 and TRBJ2-7; D not resolved. V lost 5 bases and J lost 0, with 5 bases in between. The CDR3 contains 12 residues. CDR3 sequence reads: CASSGASYEQYF. CDR3 DNA: TGTGCCAGCAGTGGAGCCTCCTACGAGCAGTACTTC.

The chain has TRBV6-2 or TRBV6-3 and TRBJ2-1, with 7 positions matching TRBD2. The CDR3 is made up of 13 amino acids. Germline V gene data show CDR1 as MNHEY and CDR2 as SVGEGT. Trimming at V came to 4 bases and at J to 9 bases, leaving 6 bases not matched to a gene. This CDR3 is CASSFTSAGEQFF. In nucleotides, the CDR3 is TGTGCCAGCAGTTTCACTAGCGCTGGTGAGCAGTTCTTC.

The rearrangement joins TRBV20-1 to TRBJ2-5; 7 positions match TRBD2. CDR1 is DFQATT, CDR2 SNEGSKA, per germline (reference sequence). There are 16 residues in the CDR3. Germline trimming cut 6 bases from V and 0 bases from J; bases unmatched to any gene: 13. The chain's CDR3 is CSAKDPRGVYQETQYF. Here the CDR3 DNA reads TGCAGTGCCAAGGACCCCCGGGGGGTATACCAAGAGACCCAGTACTTC.

CDR3 nucleotide sequence: TGCGCCAGCAGCTTTGGAACCGGACTAGCGGGGGGGAACGAGCAGTACTTC. Encoded protein: CASSFGTGLAGGNEQYF. V usage is TRBV5-1 and J usage is TRBJ2-7; TRBD2 matches 15 bases. This CDR3 has 17 amino acids. CDR1 SGHRS and CDR2 YFSETQ come from the germline V gene. V dropped 2 bases and J dropped 5; count of bases not matched to a gene: 8. The variable domain in full, with the rest retrieved from reference TRBV5-1 and TRBJ2-7, is KAGVTQTPRYLIKTRGQQVTLSCSPISGHRSVSWYQQTPGQGLQFLFEYFSETQRNKGNFPGRFSGRQFSNSRSEMNVSTLELGDSALYLCASSFGTGLAGGNEQYFGPGTRLTVT.

The rearrangement joins TRBV14 to TRBJ1-3; D gene ambiguous. V lost 3 bases and J 0 bases, leaving 6 bases between the germline ends. CDR1 and CDR2 (germline): SGHDN, FVKESK. This CDR3 is 14 amino acids long. Here the CDR3 reads CASSHVHSGNTIYF. CDR3 bases: TGTGCCAGCAGCCACGTTCACTCTGGAAACACCATATATTTT.

This sequence joins TRBV2 and TRBJ2-3, with TRBD2 as a possible D gene (5 bases). The CDR3 sequence is 13 residues long. V was pared by 4 bases and J by 6 bases, with 11 bases between. Germline CDR1 reads SNHLY; CDR2 reads FYNNEI. Written as DNA, the CDR3 is TGTGCCAGCAGTGTAGGAAGGGAGGATACGCAGTATTTT. This codes for CASSVGREDTQYF.

Written as DNA, the CDR3 is TGTGCCAGCCAGGGGAGCTCCTACGAGCAGTACTTC. Protein: CASQGSSYEQYF. V gene TRBV6-5 combines with J gene TRBJ2-7; the D gene is possibly TRBD1 (6 bases). This CDR3 spans 12 amino acids. Trimming stripped 8 bases from V and 0 bases from J, with 8 bases between. Germline values: CDR1 MNHEY, CDR2 SVGAGI.

This clonotype was picked up a small number of times. The V and J genes are TRBV7-9 and TRBJ2-5; 8 nucleotides line up with TRBD2. The CDR3 spans 14 residues. V dropped 6 bases and J dropped 4; count of bases not matched to a gene: 7. Germline CDR1 and CDR2: SEHNR and FQNEAQ (reference sequence). CDR3 loop: CASRDRGGGETQYF. The CDR3 DNA reads as TGTGCCAGCAGGGATCGGGGGGGCGGAGAGACCCAGTACTTC.

The sample holds a few counts of this clonotype. The V gene is TRBV20-1, the J gene TRBJ1-5; D might be TRBD1 (5 bases). The CDR3 runs 13 residues. Trimming shortened V by 2 bases and J by 2 bases, and 7 bases separated the two germline ends. The V gene's germline CDR1 is DFQATT and CDR2 SNEGSKA (reference sequence). CDR3 sequence reads: CSARPGGNQPQHF. The CDR3 nucleotides are TGCAGTGCTAGACCGGGGGGCAATCAGCCCCAGCATTTT.

This chain joins TRBV12-3 or TRBV12-4 and TRBJ1-6, with D uncertain. V gave up 8 bases and J gave up 7 bases, with 15 bases separating them. CDR3 length: 14 residues. The CDR3 loop is CASGFGVRNSPLHF. In nucleotides, the CDR3 is TGTGCCAGCGGCTTCGGAGTCCGGAATTCACCCCTCCACTTT.

The gene calls are TRBV6-5 and TRBJ1-2; 7 nucleotides align to TRBD1. V trimming: 5 bases; J trimming: 6 bases; junction bases outside the gene matches: 18. CDR3 size: 17 residues. The germline V gene encodes CDR1 MNHEY and CDR2 SVGAGI. The chain's CDR3 is CASSTRQGRVVENGYTF. The CDR3 DNA is TGTGCCAGCAGTACCCGACAGGGTAGGGTGGTGGAGAATGGCTACACCTTC.

This clonotype occurred many times. The V gene is TRBV21-1, the J gene TRBJ1-2; the D call of TRBD1 is as the table states it, not checked on the DNA. TRBV21-1 is a pseudogene locus. This CDR3 region has 13 residues. CDR3 protein: CAPPFIGGYGYTF. The CDR3 DNA reads TGTGCCCCCCCCTTTATAGGTGGCTATGGCTACACCTTC.

The CDR3 here is CASKDGWNTEAFF. DNA of the CDR3: TGTGCCAGCAAGGACGGCTGGAACACTGAAGCTTTCTTT. This sequence joins TRBV6-2 or TRBV6-3 and TRBJ1-1; the D is unclear. Germline CDR1 reads MNHEY; CDR2 reads SVGEGT. The CDR3 runs 13 residues. V lost 7 bases and J 1 base, leaving 10 bases between the germline ends.

This clonotype was recorded a few times. This CDR3 reads CSVGGLAGGNSYEQYF. CDR3 DNA sequence: TGCAGCGTTGGCGGACTAGCGGGAGGAAATTCCTACGAGCAGTACTTC. This chain uses TRBV29-1 with TRBJ2-7; 14 bases align to TRBD2. Trimming at V came to 4 bases and at J to 1 base, leaving 6 bases not matched to a gene. Germline V gives CDR1 SQVTM, CDR2 ANQGSEA. This CDR3 region has 16 residues.

This clonotype was observed a handful of times. The V gene is TRBV20-1, the J gene TRBJ2-7; the D call may be TRBD1 or TRBD2 (6 bases each). Germline V lookup: CDR1 DFQATT, CDR2 SNEGSKA (reference sequence). This CDR3 has 12 amino acids. V lost 5 bases to trimming and J lost 6 bases, with 14 bases between them. The CDR3 reads CSAPRGQGEQYF. As DNA, the CDR3 is TGCAGTGCTCCCCGGGGGCAGGGCGAGCAGTACTTC.

This clonotype was observed many times. This chain connects TRBV5-1 to TRBJ2-5; D is unresolved. The CDR3 covers 13 residues. From germline, CDR1 is SGHRS and CDR2 YFSETQ. Trimming stripped 2 bases from V and 2 bases from J, with 7 bases between. The CDR3 region is CASSFRHQETQYF. DNA for the CDR3: TGCGCCAGCAGCTTCAGGCATCAAGAGACCCAGTACTTC. Filled out from reference TRBV5-1 and TRBJ2-5, the complete variable domain reads KAGVTQTPRYLIKTRGQQVTLSCSPISGHRSVSWYQQTPGQGLQFLFEYFSETQRNKGNFPGRFSGRQFSNSRSEMNVSTLELGDSALYLCASSFRHQETQYFGPGTRLLVL.

The chain combines TRBV6-1 with TRBJ1-2; no clear D. The germline V and J ends were trimmed by 6 bases and 3 bases, with 14 bases remaining between them. The CDR3 length is 14 residues. Germline V gene sequence: CDR1 MNHNS, CDR2 SASEGT. The CDR3 DNA reads as TGTGCCAGCAGCCCACATGTTGTTGACTATGGCTACACCTTC. This gives the protein CASSPHVVDYGYTF.